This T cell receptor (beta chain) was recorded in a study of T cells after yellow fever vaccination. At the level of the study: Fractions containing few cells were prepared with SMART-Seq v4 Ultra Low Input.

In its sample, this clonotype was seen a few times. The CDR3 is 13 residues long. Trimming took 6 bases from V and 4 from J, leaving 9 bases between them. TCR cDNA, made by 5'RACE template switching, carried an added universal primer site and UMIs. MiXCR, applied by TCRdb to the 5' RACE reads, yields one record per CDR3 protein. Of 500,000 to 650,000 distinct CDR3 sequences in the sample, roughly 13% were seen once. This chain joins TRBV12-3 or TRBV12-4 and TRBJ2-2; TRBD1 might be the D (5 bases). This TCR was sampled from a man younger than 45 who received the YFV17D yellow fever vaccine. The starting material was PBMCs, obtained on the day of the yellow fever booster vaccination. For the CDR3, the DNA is TGTGCCAGCAGGACAGACCTCACCGGGGAGCTGTTTTTT. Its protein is CASRTDLTGELFF.